This TCR beta chain was sequenced for a study of cytomegalovirus exposure and HLA in healthy donors (dated by TCRdb to about 2017). Looking at the study overall: The 700 or so repertoires of the first cohort and the 120 validation repertoires were produced on the same platform, according to a later analysis. The study aimed to test whether signatures of past pathogen exposure could be identified by cataloging public T cell receptors. To predict cytomegalovirus infection status, the study combined high-throughput TCR immunosequencing, statistical association of individual TCRs with disease status, and machine learning. A separate validation cohort of roughly 120 different subjects was used in addition to the roughly 640-subject first cohort.

Library prep was done by the immunoSEQ multiplex PCR assay. On the study's bioinformatics: A statistical classification framework was built for diagnosing cytomegalovirus status from the catalog of TCR beta chain sequences. TCRdb limited this immuneACCESS table to in-frame rearrangements with V and J called. A share of clones is missing; checked studies link under half to unresolved V genes, and the rest is unexplained. The V and J calls and clone size are taken from that table; D and trimming were inferred from the DNA. This sample lists a few hundred thousand clones; 80% to 85% were detected once. Around 15% of the sample is held by the ten biggest clonotypes. A remark on this clone: Its specific antigen is unknown. Per-base quality was not reported, and no clone a single base away is much larger than it.

The donors belonged to the validation cohort of 90 to 150 subjects, which was separate from the roughly 670-subject first cohort. Broad study findings and their caveats: The study listed 164 TCR beta chains as associated with cytomegalovirus. The authors suggested that the approach could potentially be extended to other disease states and immunological phenotypes. Subsequent analysis determined that TCRs grouped into clusters in the first cohort also showed a tendency toward co-occurrence across the 120 validation repertoires, and 85% to 95% of cluster scores exceeded 0. Cytomegalovirus status was reported to be diagnosed by the classifier with high specificity and sensitivity in both the original and validation cohorts. In vitro tests confirmed that a few of the cytomegalovirus-associated TCR beta chains recognize cytomegalovirus antigens. While some public TCRs were present in many individuals, most TCR sequences turned up only very rarely across donors. The validation cohort had no HLA typing available for a later analysis, so co-occurrence within that cohort was assessed over all 120 or so repertoires.

V is cut back by 5 bases and J by 5 bases, with 4 bases in the junction unmatched. As encoded in the germline V gene (reference sequence), CDR1 is MNHEY while CDR2 is SMNVEV. Its CDR3 holds 14 amino acids, cysteine through phenylalanine. This entry keeps only the CDR3 DNA: 42 bases, framed from base 1. Sequenced input: PBMCs. The sequence derives from a young woman in good health and CMV-seropositive. The chain joins TRBV27 to TRBJ2-2; TRBD1 fits 8 bases in the junction. The sequenced DNA is TGTGCCAGCAGTCCCCGGGACAGGACCGGGGAGCTGTTTTTT. This codes for CASSPRDRTGELFF.